A single T cell receptor beta chain is shown here with its context. The target antigen is unknown. Primers for the PCR totalled 60 Vbeta and 13 Jbeta. Some clones are missing from TCRdb's copy, which holds only in-frame ones; the method was immunoSEQ multiplex PCR. This sample carries approximately 100,000 clones, around 80% of them seen once, and the ten largest clones take 5.2%. This sample stems from a study of cytomegalovirus exposure and HLA in healthy donors. The CDR3 totals 15 residues. Germline assignment: CDR1 SGHNT and CDR2 YYREEE (reference sequence). The junction had 5 bases not matched to a gene; V was cut back by 6 bases and J by 0 bases. General study points: In a later analysis, HLA-associated TCR beta chains were more clonally expanded than equally common others. Reports state that TCR beta sequences accurately predicted most subjects' HLA-A and HLA-B alleles. A later analysis associated some 16,000 TCR beta sequences with HLA alleles at a 0.05 false discovery rate. Common viral pathogens seemed to be connected with several of the most significant clusters, according to a later analysis.

The rearrangement joins TRBV5-4 to TRBJ2-3, with 9 bases that match TRBD2. Sequencing was performed on PBMCs. The receptor was derived from a female donor in good health and CMV-seropositive. This CDR3 reads CASTRTSASTDTQYF. CDR3 DNA: TGTGCCAGCACCCGGACTAGCGCGAGCACAGATACGCAGTATTTT.